A single sample is the source of the 23 T cell receptor beta chains below, sequenced in a study of shared clonotypes between healthy human individuals. Using immunoSEQ multiplex PCR, the repertoire was profiled, and TCRdb retains in-frame clones only, with some absent. The table records about 380,000 clones, 95% to 97% of them present only once. The material sequenced was memory CD8+ T cells sorted from blood. Documented subset: CD45RO+ cells pooled with CCR7-negative TemRA cells. The receptors come from a man aged 30 to 45 in good health.

The genes are TRBV27 and TRBJ2-1; TRBD2 matches 9 bases. The germline V gene encodes CDR1 MNHEY and CDR2 SMNVEV (reference sequence). The V and J ends lost 3 bases and 4 bases, in that order; junction bases with no gene match: 13. The CDR3 consists of 18 residues. This chain's CDR3 is CASSFDSGRAGIYNEQFF. CDR3 in DNA: TGTGCCAGCAGTTTCGATAGCGGGAGAGCCGGAATTTACAATGAGCAGTTCTTC.

The chain combines TRBV5-4 with TRBJ2-3; 11 bases line up with TRBD2. Germline CDR1 is SGHNT and CDR2 is YYREEE (reference sequence). CDR3 length: 14 residues. V trimming: 6 bases; J trimming: 3 bases; junction bases outside the gene matches: 3. CDR3 sequence (DNA): TGTGCCAGCAATCTAGCGGGAGGTACAGATACGCAGTATTTT. It translates to CASNLAGGTDTQYF.

CDR3 loop: CASSQGPTGGAGANVLTF. The DNA for the CDR3 is TGCGCCAGCAGCCAAGGGCCAACAGGGGGCGCCGGGGCCAACGTCCTGACTTTC. V usage is TRBV4-1 and J usage is TRBJ2-6; TRBD1 matches at 9 bases. Germline values: CDR1 MGHRA, CDR2 YSYEKL. The CDR3 sequence is 18 residues long. J lost 4 bases, V lost 1 base, and 8 bases had no gene match.

This sequence joins TRBV28 and TRBJ1-1, with D hard to call. This CDR3 region has 14 residues. The germline V gene encodes CDR1 MDHEN and CDR2 SYDVKM. Trimming stripped 6 bases from V and 0 bases from J, with 11 bases between. The CDR3 DNA sequence: TGTGCCAGCAGCTCCCTGAACATGAACACTGAAGCTTTCTTT. Translation: CASSSLNMNTEAFF.

This chain connects TRBV5-4 to TRBJ2-3; weak D call: TRBD1 (5 bases). Germline V gene sequence: CDR1 SGHNT, CDR2 YYREEE (reference sequence). Trimming shortened V by 0 bases and J by 4 bases, and 6 bases separated the two germline ends. The CDR3 totals 13 residues. CDR3 DNA sequence: TGTGCCAGCAGCTTGGGACAGTCAGATACGCAGTATTTT. Protein: CASSLGQSDTQYF.

V gene TRBV28 combines with J gene TRBJ2-7; maybe TRBD2 (6 bases). The CDR3 spans 16 residues. CDR1 and CDR2 (germline): MDHEN, SYDVKM. Trimming took 6 bases from V and 4 from J, leaving 22 bases between them. CDR3 amino acids: CASRTIGRDGGYEQYF. The CDR3 DNA reads as TGTGCCAGCAGGACAATCGGGCGGGATGGTGGGTACGAGCAGTACTTC.

This chain joins TRBV5-1 and TRBJ1-1; tentatively, D is TRBD1 (5 bases). Germline CDR1 is SGHRS and CDR2 is YFSETQ. The V end lost 2 bases, the J end lost 5 bases, and 22 bases lay between the germline ends. The CDR3 runs to 17 residues. The CDR3 sequence: CASSFPGTFRGGTEAFF. The DNA for the CDR3 is TGCGCCAGCAGCTTTCCCGGGACCTTTCGGGGAGGGACTGAAGCTTTCTTT.

The count of this clone is one. The chain is built from TRBV10-2 and TRBJ2-1; TRBD2 is a possible D gene (5 bases). The CDR3 sequence is 11 residues long. CDR1 and CDR2 (germline): WSHSY, SAAADI. V lost 7 bases, J lost 9 bases, and 10 bases lay in between. CDR3 nucleotide sequence: TGCGCCAGCAATCTGGGGAGTGAGCAGTTCTTC. Amino acid sequence: CASNLGSEQFF.

V usage is TRBV25-1 and J usage is TRBJ2-1; TRBD2 aligns across 9 bases. V trimming: 5 bases; J trimming: 5 bases; junction bases outside the gene matches: 16. CDR1 is MGHDK and CDR2 is SYGVNS in the germline V gene. CDR3 length: 18 residues. CDR3 sequence: CASSIPRVGAGGDNEQFF. CDR3 sequence (DNA): TGTGCCAGCAGTATCCCCCGGGTCGGGGCGGGAGGGGACAATGAGCAGTTCTTC.

As DNA, the CDR3 is TGCAGCGTTCGGGACTATGGCTACACCTTC. It yields the protein CSVRDYGYTF. The chain has TRBV29-1 and TRBJ1-2, with D unclear. The germline V gene has CDR1 SQVTM and CDR2 ANQGSEA. The CDR3 covers 10 residues. The V and J ends lost 5 bases and 3 bases respectively, with 4 bases between them. The entire variable domain, with the rest obtained from reference TRBV29-1 and TRBJ1-2, is as follows: SAVISQKPSRDICQRGTSLTIQCQVDSQVTMMFWYRQQPGQSLTLIATANQGSEATYESGFVIDKFPISRPNLTFSTLTVSNMSPEDSSIYLCSVRDYGYTFGSGTRLTVV.

The chain recombines TRBV7-9 with TRBJ2-5; D not certain. The V gene's germline CDR1 is SEHNR and CDR2 FQNEAQ (reference sequence). Trimming removed 2 bases from V and 2 bases from J, with 12 bases in between. There are 15 residues in the CDR3. In DNA, the CDR3 is TGTGCCAGCAGCTTAAGAAGGGTCTCACAAGAGACCCAGTACTTC. Translating it yields CASSLRRVSQETQYF.

The rearrangement uses TRBV10-3 and TRBJ2-7; no definite D call. Deletions cut 2 bases from V and 5 bases from J, with 4 bases between. Per the germline V gene, CDR1 is ENHRY and CDR2 is SYGVKD. There are 11 residues in the CDR3. For the CDR3, the DNA is TGTGCCATCAGTGAGAACCACGAGCAGTACTTC. Its protein product is CAISENHEQYF.

The count of this clone is one. The chain carries TRBV20-1 and TRBJ1-4, with D unresolved. The CDR3 is 11 amino acids. Trimming shortened V by 3 bases and J by 4 bases, and 3 bases separated the two germline ends. Germline V gene lookup returns CDR1 DFQATT and CDR2 SNEGSKA (reference sequence). CDR3 nucleotide sequence: TGCAGTGCTAGGAGTAATGAAAAACTGTTTTTT. Its translation: CSARSNEKLFF.

The chain recombines TRBV18 with TRBJ1-4, with D maybe TRBD1 (6 bases). The germline gives CDR1 KGHSH, CDR2 LQKENI. This CDR3 is 18 amino acids long. The V end was cut by 6 bases, the J end by 3 bases, with 23 bases between. The chain's CDR3 is CASSPQGKAIYSNEKLFF. CDR3 bases: TGTGCCAGCTCCCCTCAGGGGAAAGCCATTTACTCTAATGAAAAACTGTTTTTT.

The chain carries TRBV9 and TRBJ2-5; TRBD1 might be the D (6 bases). V was cut by 2 bases and J by 3 bases, with 11 bases left in between. CDR1 SGDLS and CDR2 YYNGEE come from the germline V gene. The CDR3 covers 14 residues. The CDR3 loop reads CASSVSRGEETQYF. The DNA of the CDR3 is TGTGCCAGCAGCGTTAGCAGGGGCGAAGAGACCCAGTACTTC.

The chain employs TRBV28 and TRBJ1-2, with D maybe TRBD1 (6 bases). Germline loops: CDR1 MDHEN, CDR2 SYDVKM. V lost 6 bases and J 6 bases, leaving 17 bases between the germline ends. CDR3 size: 14 residues. The CDR3 nucleotides read TGTGCCAGCAGGCGATCCGGGGACATCGATGGCTACACCTTC. Its translation: CASRRSGDIDGYTF.

V gene TRBV6-1 combines with J gene TRBJ1-2, with no clear D. Trimming shortened V by 4 bases and J by 2 bases, and 14 bases separated the two germline ends. This CDR3 spans 15 amino acids. Germline CDR1 MNHNS, CDR2 SASEGT. The CDR3 protein is CASSAGSTKNYGYTF. The CDR3 nucleotides read TGTGCCAGCAGTGCCGGCAGTACGAAGAACTATGGCTACACCTTC.

This chain uses TRBV6-5 with TRBJ1-3; 7 bases match TRBD1. This CDR3 has 15 amino acids. Germline-derived CDR1 and CDR2 are MNHEY and SVGAGI. With V trimmed by 6 bases and J by 3 bases, 8 bases remained unmatched. In DNA form, the CDR3 reads TGTGCCAGCAGCCGTGACAGGGCTAATGGAAACACCATATATTTT. The encoded protein is CASSRDRANGNTIYF.

The chain recombines TRBV5-8 with TRBJ2-5; D possibly uses TRBD1 or TRBD2 (6 bases each). Germline values: CDR1 SGHTS, CDR2 YDEGEE. CDR3 size: 13 residues. V shed 2 bases and J shed 4 bases, with 9 bases lying between them. CDR3 sequence reads: CASSFRGGETQYF. The CDR3 DNA reads as TGTGCCAGCAGCTTCAGGGGAGGAGAGACCCAGTACTTC.

This chain joins TRBV29-1 and TRBJ2-7, with 9 bases matching TRBD2. The CDR3 length is 12 residues. After removal of 3 bases from V and 4 bases from J, the junction contained 1 base not matched to a gene. Germline lookup yields CDR1 SQVTM and CDR2 ANQGSEA. The CDR3, as DNA: TGCAGCGTTGAGCGGGAGGGTTACGAGCAGTACTTC. It yields the protein CSVEREGYEQYF.

This chain's CDR3 is CASSFGTVGASYEQYF. The CDR3, as DNA: TGTGCCAGCAGCTTCGGGACAGTCGGAGCCTCCTACGAGCAGTACTTC. The J gene is TRBJ2-7, the V gene TRBV13; 7 nucleotides agree with TRBD1. This CDR3 has 16 amino acids. The junction had 8 bases not matched to a gene; V was cut back by 3 bases and J by 0 bases. CDR1 is PRHDT and CDR2 is FYEKMQ in the germline V gene (reference sequence).

The chain is built from TRBV29-1 and TRBJ2-1, with D perhaps matching TRBD1 (6 bases). The germline gives CDR1 SQVTM, CDR2 ANQGSEA. The V gene lost 4 bases and the J gene lost 3 bases, with 19 bases spanning the gap. The CDR3 spans 16 residues. CDR3 protein: CSVVGRSQGGYNEQFF. Here the CDR3 DNA reads TGCAGCGTTGTTGGTAGGTCACAGGGCGGCTACAATGAGCAGTTCTTC.

This clone was picked up one time. The V and J genes are TRBV10-3 and TRBJ1-1; no firm D call. Trimming took off 8 bases at V and 6 bases at J, with 13 bases between the two ends. The V gene's germline CDR1 is ENHRY and CDR2 SYGVKD. The CDR3 is 12 amino acids. Written as DNA, the CDR3 is TGTGCCATCTCTGGGTCGGGAGCTGAAGCTTTCTTT. Amino acids: CAISGSGAEAFF.